The 27 T cell receptor beta chains below were found in one sample sequenced in a study of shared clonotypes between healthy human individuals. Data came from immunoSEQ multiplex PCR; TCRdb stores just in-frame clones and leaves some out. The sample records approximately 2.4 million clones, about 94% being singletons. The sequenced material came from naive CD4+ T cells sorted from blood. Subset meaning: CD45RA+ positively selected. These receptors all come from a man in his late teens or twenties in good health.

V gene TRBV5-1 combines with J gene TRBJ2-7; 10 bases are a match to TRBD1. V trimming: 4 bases; J trimming: 4 bases; junction bases outside the gene matches: 8. Germline assignment: CDR1 SGHRS and CDR2 YFSETQ. The length of the CDR3 is 15 residues. CDR3 sequence reads: CASSREGQGLYEQYF. Here the CDR3 DNA reads TGCGCCAGCAGCCGGGAGGGACAGGGGCTTTACGAGCAGTACTTC.

The chain couples TRBV10-2 to TRBJ1-6; D possibly corresponds to TRBD1 (5 bases). The germline gives CDR1 WSHSY, CDR2 SAAADI. The CDR3 sequence is 16 residues long. V was clipped by 5 bases and J by 7 bases, with 18 bases between them. The DNA of the CDR3 is TGCGCCAGCAGTAATGGGGGAGGTACTAAAAATTCACCCCTCCACTTT. It yields the protein CASSNGGGTKNSPLHF.

This clone was seen once. V usage is TRBV30 and J usage is TRBJ2-7; weak D call: TRBD1 (6 bases). The V gene lost 4 bases and the J gene lost 0 bases, with 19 bases spanning the gap. The CDR3 has 16 residues. The germline gives CDR1 GTSNPN, CDR2 SVGIG (reference sequence). CDR3 in amino acids: CAWNKPDRTSSYEQYF. CDR3 nucleotide sequence: TGTGCCTGGAACAAACCCGACAGGACGAGCTCCTACGAGCAGTACTTC. Drawing the rest from reference TRBV30 and TRBJ2-7, the complete variable domain is SQTIHQWPATLVQPVGSPLSLECTVEGTSNPNLYWYRQAAGRGLQLLFYSVGIGQISSEVPQNLSASRPQDRQFILSSKKLLLSDSGFYLCAWNKPDRTSSYEQYFGPGTRLTVT.

The chain is built from TRBV11-2 and TRBJ2-3, with 12 bases identical to TRBD2. V was clipped by 3 bases and J by 6 bases; unmatched bases: 7. The V gene's germline CDR1 is SGHAT and CDR2 FQNNGV. The CDR3 totals 16 residues. The CDR3 DNA sequence: TGTGCCAGCAGCTTCCCTAGCGGGGGGGCCTTGGATACGCAGTATTTT. It yields the protein CASSFPSGGALDTQYF.

This chain joins TRBV19 and TRBJ1-4; D unclear. Germline lookup yields CDR1 LNHDA and CDR2 SQIVND (reference sequence). The V and J ends lost 4 bases and 6 bases respectively, with 9 bases between them. This CDR3 is built from 13 residues. This CDR3 reads CASSRESYEKLFF. The CDR3, as DNA: TGTGCCAGTAGTAGGGAGTCGTATGAAAAACTGTTTTTT.

The chain couples TRBV30 to TRBJ1-1, with 8 bases fitting TRBD1. J lost 1 base, V lost 5 bases, and 3 bases had no gene match. The CDR3 spans 13 residues. The germline V gene has CDR1 GTSNPN and CDR2 SVGIG (reference sequence). CDR3 protein: CAWDRGGNTEAFF. The CDR3 bases are TGTGCCTGGGACAGGGGAGGGAACACTGAAGCTTTCTTT.

V usage is TRBV28 and J usage is TRBJ2-3, with D possibly matching TRBD1 (6 bases). The length of the CDR3 is 14 residues. V lost 5 bases and J lost 6, with 15 bases in between. Germline V gene data show CDR1 as MDHEN and CDR2 as SYDVKM. CDR3 nucleotide sequence: TGTGCCAGCAGTCTACGTCGGGACATTGATACGCAGTATTTT. Its protein is CASSLRRDIDTQYF.

The V and J genes are TRBV5-4 and TRBJ2-3; D possibly corresponds to TRBD2 (7 bases). The V gene lost 3 bases and the J gene lost 7 bases, with 9 bases spanning the gap. CDR3 length equals 12 residues. CDR1 SGHNT and CDR2 YYREEE come from the germline V gene (reference sequence). Here the CDR3 DNA reads TGTGCCAGCAGCTCGGGGGGCTATACGCAGTATTTT. This translates into CASSSGGYTQYF.

The chain couples TRBV4-1 to TRBJ2-7, with a weak D call TRBD2 (6 bases). V lost 0 bases, J lost 4 bases, and 13 bases lay in between. CDR1 MGHRA and CDR2 YSYEKL come from the germline V gene. CDR3 length equals 15 residues. CDR3 in amino acids: CASSQEQLAQYEQYF. For the CDR3, the DNA is TGCGCCAGCAGCCAAGAACAACTAGCTCAATACGAGCAGTACTTC.

The chain couples TRBV30 to TRBJ2-5; D is unclear. Trimming left V 1 base short and J 2 bases short, with 5 bases between. This CDR3 region has 12 residues. Germline assignment: CDR1 GTSNPN and CDR2 SVGIG (reference sequence). DNA for the CDR3: TGTGCCTGGAGTGATCTACAAGAGACCCAGTACTTC. The encoded protein is CAWSDLQETQYF.

The V and J genes are TRBV10-3 and TRBJ1-4; no clear D gene. Germline CDR1 ENHRY, CDR2 SYGVKD. The CDR3 consists of 16 residues. V lost 0 bases and J 7 bases, leaving 15 bases between the germline ends. The CDR3 DNA sequence: TGTGCCATCAGTGAGTCCGGAGGCAGGTTGAGTGAAAAACTGTTTTTT. This translates into CAISESGGRLSEKLFF.

The rearrangement links TRBV7-9 to TRBJ2-7; D may be TRBD2 (6 bases). CDR1 and CDR2 (germline): SEHNR, FQNEAQ (reference sequence). CDR3 size: 14 residues. V dropped 1 base and J dropped 5 bases, with 12 bases sitting between them. The CDR3: CASSLDKRVHEQYF. The CDR3 region has the DNA TGTGCCAGCAGCTTAGATAAGCGGGTCCACGAGCAGTACTTC.

The chain is built from TRBV10-3 and TRBJ2-3; the D gene is possibly TRBD1 (6 bases). Germline assignment: CDR1 ENHRY and CDR2 SYGVKD. The CDR3 contains 17 residues. The ends were cut back, 2 bases at V and 0 bases at J, with 15 bases in the middle. In DNA, the CDR3 is TGTGCCATCAGTGAGCTTCCGGGACACCTAAGCACAGATACGCAGTATTTT. Translated: CAISELPGHLSTDTQYF.

This rearrangement joins TRBV30 to TRBJ1-1; no definite D call. The CDR3 contains 11 residues. Germline V CDR1 and CDR2: GTSNPN, SVGIG (reference sequence). The germline V and J ends were trimmed by 2 bases and 4 bases, with 5 bases remaining between them. The CDR3 coding sequence is TGTGCCTGGAGTTGGGGCACTGAAGCTTTCTTT. Its translation: CAWSWGTEAFF.

The chain carries TRBV5-6 and TRBJ2-3; a possible D gene is TRBD2 (5 bases). V was cut by 1 base and J by 5 bases, with 11 bases left in between. The CDR3 totals 14 residues. Looked up from germline, CDR1 is SGHDT and CDR2 is YYEEEE. CDR3 bases: TGTGCCAGCAGCTTGTATCTAGCAATAGATACGCAGTATTTT. Its translation is CASSLYLAIDTQYF.

The chain employs TRBV2 and TRBJ2-5, with 12 bases fitting TRBD2. CDR3 length: 15 residues. Germline V CDR1 and CDR2: SNHLY, FYNNEI. Germline trimming cut 4 bases from V and 4 bases from J; bases unmatched to any gene: 4. CDR3 DNA sequence: TGTGCCAGCAGTGCTAGACTAGCGGGAGTAGAGACCCAGTACTTC. Its translation: CASSARLAGVETQYF.

The V call is TRBV7-2, the J call TRBJ2-2; possibly TRBD2 for D (5 bases). The CDR3 has 15 residues. The germline V gene encodes CDR1 SGHTA and CDR2 FQGNSA. V lost 3 bases and J lost 2, with 10 bases in between. In DNA, the CDR3 is TGTGCCAGCAGCTTTTCCGGGGTTAACACCGGGGAGCTGTTTTTT. This gives the protein CASSFSGVNTGELFF.

With regard to this clone: Other DNA sequences within the sample encode an identical CDR3. The CDR3 is CASSLDRGREKLFF. The DNA of the CDR3 is TGTGCCAGCAGCTTAGACAGGGGCCGTGAAAAACTGTTTTTT. This sequence joins TRBV7-9 and TRBJ1-4; 7 nucleotides line up with TRBD1. The length of the CDR3 is 14 residues. V trimming: 1 base; J trimming: 7 bases; junction bases outside the gene matches: 3. Germline CDR1 is SEHNR and CDR2 is FQNEAQ (reference sequence).

The gene calls are TRBV6-5 and TRBJ1-3; D ambiguous. Germline CDR1 is MNHEY and CDR2 is SVGAGI. The CDR3 spans 13 residues. V was pared by 5 bases and J by 5 bases, with 10 bases between. CDR3 loop: CASSLAPRNTIYF. DNA of the CDR3: TGTGCCAGCAGTCTTGCCCCTAGAAACACCATATATTTT.

Only one count was recorded for this clone. Other DNA sequences from this sample encode an identical CDR3 as well. The chain links TRBV5-1 to TRBJ2-5; maybe TRBD1 (7 bases). The germline V gene has CDR1 SGHRS and CDR2 YFSETQ. The V end lost 0 bases, the J end lost 5 bases, and 11 bases lay between the germline ends. CDR3 length equals 14 residues. CDR3 coding DNA: TGCGCCAGCAGCTTGGCCGGAGGGGGCGAGACCCAGTACTTC. It codes for CASSLAGGGETQYF.

V is TRBV6-5 and J is TRBJ1-6, with unresolved D. With 2 bases removed from V and 2 bases from J, the gap between germline ends came to 7 bases. Germline-derived CDR1 and CDR2 are MNHEY and SVGAGI. The CDR3 sequence is 15 residues long. The CDR3 DNA reads as TGTGCCAGCAGTTACAGCGGGACCTATAATTCACCCCTCCACTTT. This sequence encodes CASSYSGTYNSPLHF.

The chain has TRBV10-2 and TRBJ2-3; 8 positions match TRBD2. The CDR3 runs to 14 residues. The junction had 8 bases not matched to a gene; V was cut back by 5 bases and J by 7 bases. Germline V lookup: CDR1 WSHSY, CDR2 SAAADI. CDR3 protein: CASSRGGRENTQYF. The CDR3 DNA reads TGCGCCAGCAGTCGGGGGGGCCGAGAGAATACGCAGTATTTT.

The chain recombines TRBV4-1 with TRBJ2-7; 8 bases match TRBD2. The CDR3 is 16 residues long. V shed 0 bases and J 2 bases; nucleotides not matched to a gene: 6. CDR1 is MGHRA, CDR2 YSYEKL, per germline. The CDR3 DNA is TGCGCCAGCAGCCAAGAGGGTAGCGGGACCGCCTACGAGCAGTACTTC. Its protein product is CASSQEGSGTAYEQYF.

The V call is TRBV30, the J call TRBJ1-2; tentatively, D is TRBD1 (5 bases). Germline CDR1 GTSNPN, CDR2 SVGIG (reference sequence). V was shortened by 1 base and J by 13 bases, with 16 bases between the two germline ends. The CDR3 loop spans 12 amino acids. The DNA of the CDR3 is TGTGCCTGGAGTGCGGGACTGGGGATTTTCACCTTC. Translating it yields CAWSAGLGIFTF.

V and J are TRBV5-1 and TRBJ2-7, with TRBD2 identical over 12 bases. The CDR3 totals 17 residues. V gave up 4 bases and J gave up 2 bases; unmatched junction bases: 10. Germline CDR1 reads SGHRS; CDR2 reads YFSETQ. The CDR3 coding sequence is TGCGCCAGCAGCGGGGGACGGACTAGCGGGATCCCCTACGAGCAGTACTTC. Its protein product is CASSGGRTSGIPYEQYF. Supplemented by reference TRBV5-1 and TRBJ2-7, the full variable domain reads KAGVTQTPRYLIKTRGQQVTLSCSPISGHRSVSWYQQTPGQGLQFLFEYFSETQRNKGNFPGRFSGRQFSNSRSEMNVSTLELGDSALYLCASSGGRTSGIPYEQYFGPGTRLTVT.

In this sample, this clone turned up a few times. This chain connects TRBV28 to TRBJ1-3; 7 bases agree with TRBD1. This CDR3 is 13 amino acids long. V dropped 7 bases and J dropped 3; count of bases not matched to a gene: 3. Per germline, CDR1 MDHEN and CDR2 SYDVKM. The CDR3 nucleotides are TGTGCCAGCACGGCAGGGGGTGGAAACACCATATATTTT. It encodes CASTAGGGNTIYF.

Here the CDR3 DNA reads TGTGCCAGCAGTCACTCGACTAGCGGGAGCACCGGGGAGCTGTTTTTT. This gives the protein CASSHSTSGSTGELFF. The J gene is TRBJ2-2, the V gene TRBV27; TRBD2 matches at 12 bases. This CDR3 spans 16 amino acids. Germline-derived CDR1 and CDR2 are MNHEY and SMNVEV (reference sequence). J was trimmed by 4 bases and V by 5 bases; bases with no gene match: 5.